The clone carrying this T cell receptor beta chain showed up just a few times. Its antigen is not known. The V end lost 1 base, the J end lost 6 bases, and 12 bases lay between the germline ends. The CDR3 loop spans 15 amino acids. Looked up from germline, CDR1 is MGHRA and CDR2 is YSYEKL. The PCR used 60 Vbeta and 13 Jbeta primers. Sequencing used immunoSEQ multiplex PCR; TCRdb keeps in-frame clones, though not all of them. The sample records fewer than 95,000 clones, approximately 63% being singletons. These data come from a study of cytomegalovirus exposure and HLA in healthy donors. Study results and caveats: In vitro work confirmed that three CMV-associated chains recognize CMV antigens. In terms of immune exposure information, only CMV serostatus was available.

The chain carries TRBV4-1 and TRBJ2-2; D perhaps matches TRBD2 (6 bases). Sequenced sample: PBMCs. This TCR was recovered from a woman younger than 45 in good health and CMV-seronegative. The CDR3 DNA is TGCGCCAGCAGCCAAGTCTTGGGCGGGGCCGGGGAGCTGTTTTTT. Encoded protein: CASSQVLGGAGELFF.